These 16 T cell receptor beta chains share one sample of origin, sequenced in a study of regulatory T cells in long-lasting Graves disease (dated by TCRdb to the early 2020s). For both TCR sequencing and RNA sequencing, RNA was extracted from PBMCs using TRIzol. Through fastp at Q25 and MiXCR, TCRdb rebuilt clones from the public reads, retaining in-frame beta chains. When rows share a CDR3 protein, they turn into one entry using the most common DNA and genes. Present in this sample are some 800 distinct CDR3 sequences, approximately 81% of which were seen just once. The ten most abundant clones make up roughly 15% of the sample. The input for sequencing was peripheral blood mononuclear cells (PBMCs), taken with antithyroid drug treatment, in newly diagnosed or persistent Graves disease (not recorded which). The receptors were gathered from a woman between 18 and 29 years old with Graves disease. Donor details come from another sample of the same person, matched by shared clones.

The V and J genes are TRBV18 and TRBJ1-5; TRBD1 agrees at 8 bases. The V and J ends lost 3 bases and 3 bases, in that order; junction bases with no gene match: 7. Germline-derived CDR1 and CDR2 are KGHSH and LQKENI. This CDR3 has 16 amino acids. In DNA, the CDR3 is TGTGCCAGCTCACCGTTCGGACAGGGCAACAATCAGCCCCAGCATTTT. Its translation is CASSPFGQGNNQPQHF.

This chain joins TRBV7-3 and TRBJ2-1, with TRBD2 identical over 9 bases. Unmatched junction bases numbered 5, after V lost 4 bases and J lost 4 bases. The CDR3 contains 15 residues. CDR1 is SGHTA and CDR2 is FQGTGA in the germline V gene. Written as DNA, the CDR3 is TGTGCCAGCAGCTCAAGCGGGGGGCCTTACAATGAGCAGTTCTTC. Translated, it gives CASSSSGGPYNEQFF.

The chain is built from TRBV29-1 and TRBJ2-3; D is perhaps TRBD2 (5 bases). Trimming took off 7 bases at V and 2 bases at J, with 7 bases between the two ends. CDR1 and CDR2 (germline): SQVTM, ANQGSEA. The length of the CDR3 is 11 residues. CDR3 coding DNA: TGCAGCGGGAGGAACACAGATACGCAGTATTTT. Protein product: CSGRNTDTQYF.

This clonotype was recorded only once. This sequence joins TRBV29-1 and TRBJ2-2; 12 nucleotides agree with TRBD1. Losses at the gene ends were 6 bases for V and 6 bases for J; bases not matched to a gene: 2. CDR3 length: 13 amino acids. Germline CDR1 is SQVTM and CDR2 is ANQGSEA. CDR3 DNA sequence: TGCAGCGTGGGGGACAGGGGGCCCGGGGAGCTGTTTTTT. As protein: CSVGDRGPGELFF.

The chain carries TRBV28 and TRBJ1-6; 7 bases map to TRBD1. V shed 6 bases and J 6 bases; nucleotides not matched to a gene: 5. The CDR3 has 14 residues. CDR1 is MDHEN and CDR2 is SYDVKM in the germline V gene. The CDR3 DNA reads TGTGCCAGCAGCGCCGGGACAGTTAATTCACCCCTCCACTTT. Translation: CASSAGTVNSPLHF.

The genes are TRBV9 and TRBJ2-1, with 12 bases fitting TRBD2. There are 16 residues in the CDR3. Looked up from germline, CDR1 is SGDLS and CDR2 is YYNGEE. V lost 4 bases to trimming and J lost 7 bases; unmatched junction nucleotides: 9. This CDR3 is CASSSRTSGVRNEQFF. CDR3 nucleotide sequence: TGTGCCAGCAGCTCACGGACTAGCGGGGTTAGGAATGAGCAGTTCTTC.

The V and J genes are TRBV4-2 and TRBJ1-3; D is unclear. CDR3 size: 11 residues. Deletions cut 8 bases from V and 4 bases from J, with 6 bases between. CDR1 is LGHNA, CDR2 YNFKEQ, per germline. The CDR3 region is CASGGGNTIYF. CDR3 coding DNA: TGTGCCAGCGGAGGGGGAAACACCATATATTTT.

The chain uses TRBV28 and TRBJ2-3; D possibly corresponds to TRBD2 (7 bases). Germline CDR1 is MDHEN and CDR2 is SYDVKM. The CDR3 consists of 15 residues. V gave up 3 bases and J gave up 2 bases, with 12 bases separating them. CDR3 nucleotide sequence: TGTGCCAGCAGTTTGGAGGCGGGGGCCACAGATACGCAGTATTTT. Its protein product is CASSLEAGATDTQYF.

The chain employs TRBV27 and TRBJ1-1, with D maybe TRBD1 (5 bases). Trimming took 9 bases from V and 6 from J, leaving 17 bases between them. Germline lookup yields CDR1 MNHEY and CDR2 SMNVEV (reference sequence). The CDR3 has 13 residues. In DNA, the CDR3 is TGTGCCAGTGGGGAAAGTCCGGGGGCTGAAGCTTTCTTT. Protein product: CASGESPGAEAFF.

The rearrangement links TRBV6-1 to TRBJ2-3; tentative D call: TRBD2 (6 bases). V dropped 8 bases and J dropped 5 bases, with 14 bases sitting between them. This CDR3 is 13 amino acids long. Germline V lookup: CDR1 MNHNS, CDR2 SASEGT. CDR3 sequence reads: CASWGVLGDTQYF. In DNA form, the CDR3 reads TGTGCCAGCTGGGGGGTGTTGGGAGATACGCAGTATTTT.

The gene calls are TRBV11-1 and TRBJ1-2, with a tentative D call TRBD1 (6 bases). CDR1 and CDR2 from the germline V gene are SGHAT and FQDESV (reference sequence). The CDR3 consists of 18 residues. V was clipped by 3 bases and J by 4 bases, with 24 bases between them. The CDR3 spells CASSFGAGAADILYGYTF. The CDR3 DNA is TGTGCCAGCAGCTTTGGCGCGGGGGCGGCTGATATCCTCTATGGCTACACCTTC.

The genes are TRBV19 and TRBJ1-5; unclear D gene. Germline-derived CDR1 and CDR2 are LNHDA and SQIVND (reference sequence). Trimming left V 6 bases short and J 4 bases short, with 7 bases between. CDR3 size: 12 residues. CDR3 in amino acids: CASRDPNQPQHF. CDR3 nucleotides: TGTGCCAGTAGAGACCCGAATCAGCCCCAGCATTTT. Complete variable domain (other parts from reference TRBV19 and TRBJ1-5): DGGITQSPKYLFRKEGQNVTLSCEQNLNHDAMYWYRQDPGQGLRLIYYSQIVNDFQKGDIAEGYSVSREKKESFPLTVTSAQKNPTAFYLCASRDPNQPQHFGDGTRLSIL.

The DNA for the CDR3 is TGTGCCAGCAGCCTACGACAGGGTAGGGGCTACACCTTC. It yields the protein CASSLRQGRGYTF. This chain links TRBV7-8 with TRBJ1-2; 7 positions agree with TRBD1. Looked up from germline, CDR1 is SGHVS and CDR2 is FQNEAQ. Unmatched junction bases numbered 8, after V lost 5 bases and J lost 8 bases. The CDR3 sequence is 13 residues long.

This clonotype rates as hyperexpanded. This sequence joins TRBV5-1 and TRBJ2-1; 11 positions agree with TRBD2. V was clipped by 4 bases and J by 3 bases; unmatched bases: 9. Germline CDR1 reads SGHRS; CDR2 reads YFSETQ. This CDR3 has 17 amino acids. The DNA for the CDR3 is TGCGCCAGCAGCAGCCAAGGGACTAGCGGATTCTACAATGAGCAGTTCTTC. It specifies CASSSQGTSGFYNEQFF.

The chain joins TRBV28 to TRBJ1-6; D remains unclear. This CDR3 region has 15 residues. Trimming took off 5 bases at V and 6 bases at J, with 14 bases between the two ends. Germline CDR1 is MDHEN and CDR2 is SYDVKM. The CDR3 nucleotides are TGTGCCAGCAGTCGAGGGAGGCCCACTAATTCACCCCTCCACTTT. This codes for CASSRGRPTNSPLHF.

This chain joins TRBV11-2 and TRBJ2-3; tentatively, D is TRBD1 (6 bases). Germline CDR1 reads SGHAT; CDR2 reads FQNNGV. This CDR3 has 14 residues. Deletions cut 5 bases from V and 4 bases from J, with 13 bases between. CDR3 protein: CASSRGQWADTQYF. As DNA, the CDR3 is TGTGCCAGCAGCCGAGGACAGTGGGCAGATACGCAGTATTTT.